This is a list of T cell receptor beta chains from one sample in a study of blood T cells in healthy people across ages. TCRdb analysed the 5' RACE reads with MiXCR anew, one entry per CDR3 protein. This table holds some 1.6 million distinct CDR3 sequences, roughly 32% found once. What was sequenced was blood. The origin of the receptors is a woman aged 25 to 39 in good health. The CDR3 runs from the conserved cysteine through the conserved F or W. A D gene is named only where the DNA matches it firmly. Only part of the rows carry a size: once, few, many, or a class if the clone is expanded.

clone size	D gene	CDR3 length	V gene	J gene	CDR3 DNA	CDR3 protein
few	TRBD1	14	TRBV20-1	TRBJ2-4	TGCAGTGCTAGAGATCGGGACAGAATAAACATTCAGTACTTC	CSARDRDRINIQYF
.	TRBD2	20	TRBV11-2	TRBJ2-4	TGTGCCAGCAGCCCAACGGGATTAGCGGGGGGGCCTCCAGCCAAAAACATTCAGTACTTC	CASSPTGLAGGPPAKNIQYF
.	.	16	TRBV7-9	TRBJ2-4	TGTGCCAGCAGCTTAGACCCAGCGGGAGCCAAAAACATTCAGTACTTC	CASSLDPAGAKNIQYF
.	.	13	TRBV29-1	TRBJ1-4	TGCAGCGTTTTCGTAGCAACTAATGAAAAACTGTTTTTT	CSVFVATNEKLFF
.	.	14	TRBV7-9	TRBJ2-7	TGTGCCAGCAGCTTAGACGGTACGAGGGGCGAGCAGTACTTC	CASSLDGTRGEQYF
.	.	15	TRBV6-5	TRBJ2-7	TGTGCCAGCAGTCCTCCTGGACAGTTACAAAACGAGCAGTACTTC	CASSPPGQLQNEQYF
few	.	14	TRBV28	TRBJ2-7	TGTGCCAGAGCACAGGGACGCAGCTCCTACGAGCAGTACTTC	CARAQGRSSYEQYF
.	TRBD2	15	TRBV20-1	TRBJ2-1	TGCAGTGCTAGTCTTCTTGCGGGAGGGCCGCGTGAGCAGTTCTTC	CSASLLAGGPREQFF
.	.	17	TRBV4-1	TRBJ2-2	TGCGCCAGCAGCCAAGTCCGGGGAGTGGGGATTACCGGGGAGCTGTTTTTT	CASSQVRGVGITGELFF
.	.	14	TRBV12-3/TRBV12-4	TRBJ2-1	TGTGCCAGCAGTCCTGGATCGCGGAACAATAAGCAGTTCTTC	CASSPGSRNNKQFF
.	.	14	TRBV12-3/TRBV12-4	TRBJ1-5	TGTGCCAGCGGTATGGGGGGAGGCAATCAGCCCCAGCATTTT	CASGMGGGNQPQHF
.	.	16	TRBV27	TRBJ2-1	TGTGCCAGCAGCCCCCTGACTCGACTCTCCTACAATGAGCAGTTCTTC	CASSPLTRLSYNEQFF
.	.	15	TRBV4-1	TRBJ2-5	TGCGCCAGCAGCCAAGATCCCGGGACGGAAGAGACCCAGTACTTC	CASSQDPGTEETQYF
many	.	15	TRBV12-3/TRBV12-4	TRBJ1-5	TGTGCCAGCAGTCCCGGACTTAGGAGCAATCAGCCCCAGCATTTT	CASSPGLRSNQPQHF
.	.	14	TRBV3-1	TRBJ1-5	TGTGCCAGCAGCGCCCATGCGGGGCGGAAGCCCCAGCATTTT	CASSAHAGRKPQHF
few	.	14	TRBV4-1	TRBJ2-5	TGTGCCAGCAGCCAAGTTCAGGGGCAAGAGACCCAGTACTTC	CASSQVQGQETQYF
many	.	11	TRBV18	TRBJ2-1	TGTGCCAGCAACGGGGGCAATGAGCAGTTCTTC	CASNGGNEQFF
.	.	15	TRBV5-1	TRBJ2-5	TGCGCCAGCAGCTTGGTGGCTAGCGAAGGGGAGACCCAGTACTTC	CASSLVASEGETQYF
.	.	17	TRBV4-2	TRBJ2-2	TGTGCCAGCAGCCAAGAGGTCGGAGGGCCGAACACCGGGGAGCTGTTTTTT	CASSQEVGGPNTGELFF
.	TRBD2	15	TRBV28	TRBJ2-1	TGTGCCAGCAGTTCGACTAGCGGGCCTTACAATGAGCAGTTCTTC	CASSSTSGPYNEQFF
.	TRBD2	20	TRBV4-1	TRBJ2-1	TGCGCCAGCAGCCAAGAGTATGTGACTAGCGGGAGGGGGGGGTATATTGAGCAGTTCTTC	CASSQEYVTSGRGGYIEQFF
.	.	12	TRBV6-1	TRBJ1-2	TGTGCCAGCGCGGGCAGGAACTATGGCTACACCTTC	CASAGRNYGYTF